This T cell receptor (beta chain) derives from a study of identifying expanded T cells in peripheral blood. Collection occurred without any documented infections or immune events in donors. For this clone: Its antigen is not known.

The CDR3 is made up of 15 amino acids. V gave up 8 bases and J gave up 11 bases, with 27 bases separating them. Germline CDR1 and CDR2: MDHEN and SYDVKM. Whole-study results and caveats: Over approximately two and four weeks, about 15 and 18 clones changed, versus 1.2 between replicates. Two-week clone count variance significantly increased as total template count grew.

Here immunoSEQ multiplex PCR was the method, and the copy in TCRdb shows in-frame clones only, minus some. The table has about 78,000 clones, approximately 84% seen once. Sequencing was done on a sample of blood. V usage is TRBV28 and J usage is TRBJ1-1; D is unclear. The source of this sequence is a person aged 18 to 70 in good health. For the CDR3, the DNA is TGTGCCAGCGGATCGGTGGGTCAAGGACGAACCAGGGCTTTCTTT. Its protein is CASGSVGQGRTRAFF.